This T cell receptor (beta chain) was documented in a study of PD-L1 blockade in urothelial cancer. Study-level background: Males with bladder-origin urothelial cancer constituted about 85% of the 29 patients. Typically, measured as a median, blood samples had about 140,000 T cells.

Method: immunoSEQ multiplex PCR; TCRdb's copy keeps in-frame clones and lacks some. The profile covers 45,000 or so clones, with around nine tenths appearing a single time and 25% taken by the ten largest. Indicated time point: pretreatment peripheral blood. Germline V gene data show CDR1 as DFQATT and CDR2 as SNEGSKA (reference sequence). CDR3 size: 11 residues. With 5 bases removed from V and 6 bases from J, the gap between germline ends came to 8 bases. The source is a donor aged 40 or over with urothelial cancer. The chain is built from TRBV20-1 and TRBJ2-1; no clear D gene. The source was PBMCs, collected around atezolizumab (anti-PD-L1) treatment. The CDR3 loop is CSAGLRNEQFF. CDR3 DNA sequence: TGCAGTGCTGGCCTCCGCAATGAGCAGTTCTTC.